This T cell receptor (beta chain) derives from a study of CD8 T cell repertoires and HIV-1 epitope variants. Across the whole study: Each of Twenty-five Gag and Nef epitope peptides stimulated a separate culture.

Produced via immunoSEQ multiplex PCR; TCRdb's table is partial and in-frame only. The sample records 4,000 to 5,500 clones, around three fifths being singletons. Looked up from germline, CDR1 is LNHDA and CDR2 is SQIVND (reference sequence). The CDR3 covers 15 residues. V dropped 8 bases and J dropped 2 bases, with 19 bases sitting between them. Comment on this clone: Its antigen is unknown.

The sample taken for sequencing was cultured CD8+ T cells derived from PBMCs. The chain recombines TRBV19 with TRBJ2-7; the D gene is possibly TRBD1 (5 bases). This TCR derives from a male donor with HIV. CDR3 DNA: TGTGCCAGTTCTCCTGACAGCGCTGATACCTACGAGCAGTACTTC. Translation: CASSPDSADTYEQYF.